This TCR beta chain was sequenced for a study of Graves' ophthalmopathy and Graves' hyperthyroidism. RNA transcripts provided the template for amplifying TCR beta CDR3 regions. Investigators did first-round RT-PCR with HTBI primers, then second-round multiplex PCR. TCRdb re-called the multiplex PCR reads with MiXCR, one entry per CDR3 protein. The data contain about 210,000 distinct CDR3 sequences, roughly 27% of them seen just once; the ten biggest clones take up about 9.3%. Exclusion covered patients with other autoimmune diseases or uncontrolled infections (as well as pregnancy or lactation). This CDR3 comprises 13 residues. Trimming removed 3 bases at V and 2 bases at J, with 7 bases between. Sample share makes this clonotype medium-sized. What it binds is not known. Findings of the study overall: A 13-signature model separated ophthalmopathy from stable hyperthyroidism, around 90% sensitivity, 81.08% specificity. Blood also contained most of the expanded thyroid clonotypes above 0.001 frequency.

Sequencing was performed on peripheral blood. This clonotype originated in a man between 45 and 60 years old with Graves' ophthalmopathy. J is TRBJ2-5 and V is TRBV12-3 or TRBV12-4; no reliable D call. CDR3 bases: TGTGCCAGCAGTTTTACAGTACAAGAGACCCAGTACTTC. This sequence encodes CASSFTVQETQYF.